A single sample is the source of the 32 T cell receptor beta chains below, sequenced in a study of T cells in Graves' hyperthyroidism and ophthalmopathy. Amplified regions were TCR beta CDR3 sequences from RNA transcripts. The HTBI primer set served for first-round RT-PCR of the TCR CDR3. TCRdb redid the calling of the multiplex PCR reads with MiXCR, one entry per CDR3 protein. The table has 450,000 to 700,000 distinct CDR3 sequences, around 46% seen once; the top ten hold around 8%. The sequenced sample was peripheral blood or thyroid tissue (not recorded which). These TCRs come from a woman in her late teens or twenties with Graves' hyperthyroidism.

This clonotype was recorded once. A much larger clone differs by one base, so this may be a read error. The chain joins TRBV25-1 to TRBJ2-7; 13 bases are shared with TRBD2. The CDR3 contains 17 residues. From germline, CDR1 is MGHDK and CDR2 SYGVNS. The CDR3 sequence: CASSVGLAGTTSYGQYF. The DNA for the CDR3 is TGTGCCAGCAGCGTGGGACTAGCGGGAACCACCTCCTACGGGCAGTACTTC.

Turning to this clonotype: This could be a read error, since a much larger clone is one nucleotide away. The chain joins TRBV7-8 to TRBJ1-1; possibly TRBD1 for D (6 bases). V gave up 6 bases and J gave up 3 bases, with 20 bases separating them. The CDR3 is 16 residues long. Germline values: CDR1 SGHVS, CDR2 FQNEAQ. CDR3 sequence: CASSNRVVRSDTEAFF. CDR3 DNA: TGTGCCAGCAGTAACAGGGTCGTACGCTCGGACACTGAAGCTTTCTTT.

This clonotype came up many times. The chain links TRBV20-1 to TRBJ2-7; either TRBD1 or TRBD2 may fit D (5 bases each). This CDR3 is built from 12 residues. The germline V and J ends were trimmed by 6 bases and 3 bases, with 12 bases remaining between them. CDR1 and CDR2 from the germline V gene are DFQATT and SNEGSKA (reference sequence). The CDR3 loop is CSARDASYEQYF. CDR3 DNA sequence: TGCAGTGCCCGGGACGCGAGCTACGAGCAGTACTTC.

This clonotype appeared a single time. This chain connects TRBV10-3 to TRBJ2-7; D remains ambiguous. The CDR3 extends over 12 amino acids. Looked up from germline, CDR1 is ENHRY and CDR2 is SYGVKD. Trimming pared 7 bases from V and 7 bases from J, leaving 14 bases between. The CDR3: CAITGVVGEQYF. The CDR3 DNA sequence: TGTGCCATCACTGGGGTAGTAGGGGAGCAGTACTTC.

V is TRBV29-1 and J is TRBJ2-5; D is tentatively TRBD1 or TRBD2 (6 bases each). Trimming shortened V by 4 bases and J by 5 bases, and 11 bases separated the two germline ends. The CDR3 has 12 residues. Germline loops: CDR1 SQVTM, CDR2 ANQGSEA. This CDR3 reads CSVGGAGETQYF. For the CDR3, the DNA is TGCAGCGTTGGGGGGGCAGGCGAGACCCAGTACTTC. The complete variable domain, with remaining parts taken from reference TRBV29-1 and TRBJ2-5, reads SAVISQKPSRDICQRGTSLTIQCQVDSQVTMMFWYRQQPGQSLTLIATANQGSEATYESGFVIDKFPISRPNLTFSTLTVSNMSPEDSSIYLCSVGGAGETQYFGPGTRLLVL.

This clonotype was detected many times. V and J are TRBV12-3 or TRBV12-4 and TRBJ1-1; D not resolved. The V and J ends lost 5 bases and 1 base respectively, with 20 bases between them. The CDR3 has 17 amino acids. The CDR3 is CASSPHVSPLANTEAFF. CDR3 nucleotides: TGTGCCAGCAGTCCCCATGTTTCCCCCCTAGCGAACACTGAAGCTTTCTTT.

The genes are TRBV6-5 and TRBJ2-1; 10 bases are a match to TRBD2. The length of the CDR3 is 15 residues. V lost 8 bases and J lost 9; bases outside the gene matches: 13. CDR1 is MNHEY and CDR2 is SVGAGI in the germline V gene. CDR3 nucleotide sequence: TGTGCCAGCTATGCTAGCGGGAGACTGGATAGTGAGCAGTTCTTC. This encodes CASYASGRLDSEQFF.

The gene calls are TRBV7-6 and TRBJ2-2; D unclear. Trimming took off 2 bases at V and 4 bases at J, with 8 bases between the two ends. The CDR3 has 14 residues. From germline, CDR1 is SGHVS and CDR2 FNYEAQ. CDR3 loop: CASSLNQLTGELFF. The CDR3 DNA follows: TGTGCCAGCAGCTTAAATCAGCTCACCGGGGAGCTGTTTTTT.

This rearrangement joins TRBV29-1 to TRBJ1-1, with 9 bases that match TRBD1. The germline V gene has CDR1 SQVTM and CDR2 ANQGSEA. This CDR3 is 14 amino acids long. V lost 5 bases, J lost 3 bases, and 7 bases stayed unmatched. The CDR3 bases are TGCAGCGTTCGGGACAGGGCATTACACACTGAAGCTTTCTTT. As protein: CSVRDRALHTEAFF.

The table lists this clonotype with a count of one. No conserved phenylalanine or tryptophan is present at the end of the CDR3, so a read error is the likely explanation. The genes are TRBV7-9 and TRBJ1-1; TRBD1 might be the D (6 bases). The CDR3 length is 12 residues. Germline CDR1 SEHNR, CDR2 FQNEAQ (reference sequence). The CDR3 reads CACSLATGEAFL. The CDR3 DNA follows: TGTGCCTGCAGCTTGGCGACAGGTGAAGCTTTCCTT.

This clonotype was observed a single time. CDR3: CSALQGNLGTQYF. CDR3 DNA sequence: TGCAGTGCGCTACAGGGGAACCTGGGGACCCAGTACTTC. J is TRBJ2-5 and V is TRBV20-1, with TRBD1 matching 7 bases. The V gene's germline CDR1 is DFQATT and CDR2 SNEGSKA (reference sequence). CDR3 length: 13 amino acids. V was clipped by 6 bases and J by 7 bases; unmatched bases: 11.

This clonotype has ten or more counts. This chain connects TRBV7-2 to TRBJ1-1, with D unresolved. The CDR3 spans 12 residues. V shed 5 bases and J shed 6 bases, with 10 bases lying between them. Germline assignment: CDR1 SGHTA and CDR2 FQGNSA. The CDR3 DNA follows: TGTGCCAGCAGCCATCCCAGAGCTGAAGCTTTCTTT. As protein: CASSHPRAEAFF.

The chain is built from TRBV12-3 or TRBV12-4 and TRBJ1-1; D remains ambiguous. V lost 1 base, J lost 11 bases, and 8 bases lay in between. The CDR3 is made up of 11 amino acids. CDR3 sequence (DNA): TGTGCCAGCAGTTTAGAGGTAGCGGCTTTCTTT. Residues: CASSLEVAAFF.

This clonotype was seen many times. The chain couples TRBV24-1 to TRBJ1-2; TRBD1 might be the D (6 bases). Germline V CDR1 and CDR2: KGHDR, SFDVKD. The CDR3 runs to 15 residues. Trimming took 3 bases from V and 4 from J, leaving 14 bases between them. The CDR3 DNA follows: TGTGCCACCAGTGATCCCTTGACAGGTATCTATGGCTACACCTTC. Amino acids: CATSDPLTGIYGYTF.

The CDR3 reads CASSSDEQFF. The CDR3 bases are TGCGCCAGCAGTAGCGATGAGCAGTTCTTC. This sequence joins TRBV10-1 and TRBJ2-7; D unresolved. The DNA end favors TRBJ2-1, so the J call may be wrong. The CDR3 totals 10 residues. Per the germline V gene, CDR1 is WNHNN and CDR2 is SYGVQD (reference sequence).

This chain uses TRBV7-9 with TRBJ2-7; TRBD1 is a possible D gene (6 bases). The CDR3 contains 17 residues. Trimming stripped 4 bases from V and 0 bases from J, with 19 bases between. Germline-derived CDR1 and CDR2 are SEHNR and FQNEAQ (reference sequence). Written as DNA, the CDR3 is TGTGCCAGCAGCTCCCACGATCCGGGACAACTCTCCTACGAGCAGTACTTC. Translating it yields CASSSHDPGQLSYEQYF.

This clonotype was observed many times. This chain connects TRBV3-1 to TRBJ2-7; no definite D call. V lost 1 base and J 0 bases, leaving 10 bases between the germline ends. The CDR3 runs to 15 residues. Germline V gene sequence: CDR1 LGHDT, CDR2 YNNKEL (reference sequence). The CDR3 DNA is TGTGCCAGCAGCCAAGGTAGGCAGAGCTCCTACGAGCAGTACTTC. As protein: CASSQGRQSSYEQYF.

V and J are TRBV20-1 and TRBJ2-3; 8 nucleotides match TRBD2. The length of the CDR3 is 15 residues. The ends lost 6 bases at V and 0 bases at J; junction bases unmatched: 8. Looked up from germline, CDR1 is DFQATT and CDR2 is SNEGSKA (reference sequence). The CDR3 protein is CSAHQGLASTDTQYF. CDR3 in DNA: TGCAGTGCCCACCAAGGACTAGCCAGCACAGATACGCAGTATTTT.

A note on this clonotype: Without the conserved terminal phenylalanine or tryptophan, this CDR3 likely stems from a read error. No DNA is shown, since the ends of the CDR3 on it are uncertain; the CDR3 is the one TCRdb lists. The V and J genes are TRBV7-9 and TRBJ2-6. The CDR3 spans 10 residues, counting both ends. The germline CDR1 and CDR2 sequences are SEHNR and FQNEAQ (reference sequence). The CDR3 protein is CASSLVRPNT.

The V and J genes are TRBV6-6 and TRBJ2-7; TRBD1 might be the D (5 bases). Per germline, CDR1 MNHNY and CDR2 SVGAGI (reference sequence). V was pared by 0 bases and J by 7 bases, with 22 bases between. CDR3 length: 17 residues. CDR3 in DNA: TGTGCCAGCAGTTACTCAAGTTCAGGGTCCCTCCTCTGGGAGCAGTACTTC. Translating gives CASSYSSSGSLLWEQYF.

This clonotype was observed at least ten times. The chain links TRBV10-3 to TRBJ1-2, with D possibly being TRBD1 (5 bases). The CDR3 runs 13 residues. Trimming left V 2 bases short and J 3 bases short, with 7 bases between. Looked up from germline, CDR1 is ENHRY and CDR2 is SYGVKD. The CDR3 reads CAISEGTDYGYTF. Written as DNA, the CDR3 is TGTGCCATCAGTGAGGGGACTGACTATGGCTACACCTTC.

As concerns this clonotype: A read error may explain this, as a much larger clone is one base away. No conserved phenylalanine or tryptophan ends this CDR3, so it is likely a read error. V and J are TRBV7-9 and TRBJ2-7; D not certain. The germline V gene encodes CDR1 SEHNR and CDR2 FQNEAQ (reference sequence). The CDR3 loop spans 14 amino acids. Deletions cut 5 bases from V and 1 base from J, with 12 bases between. The CDR3 sequence: CASSQDAQSYEQYL. CDR3 nucleotide sequence: TGTGCCAGCAGCCAAGACGCGCAGTCCTACGAGCAGTACCTC.

The sample holds many counts of this clonotype. The chain recombines TRBV7-2 with TRBJ2-7; 12 bases agree with TRBD2. The germline gives CDR1 SGHTA, CDR2 FQGNSA. This CDR3 has 15 amino acids. The J segment lost 4 bases and the V segment lost 5 bases, leaving 6 bases of the junction unmatched. CDR3 nucleotides: TGTGCCAGCAGCGAAGGACTAGCGGGAATGTACGAGCAGTACTTC. Amino acids: CASSEGLAGMYEQYF. The full variable domain, completed using reference TRBV7-2 and TRBJ2-7, is GAGVSQSPSNKVTEKGKDVELRCDPISGHTALYWYRQSLGQGLEFLIYFQGNSAPDKSGLPSDRFSAERTGGSVSTLTIQRTQQEDSAVYLCASSEGLAGMYEQYFGPGTRLTVT.

This clonotype was detected only a few times. CDR3 nucleotide sequence: TGTGCCAGCAGACTTGGGACGCAGAACACTGAAGCTTTCTTT. Translated: CASRLGTQNTEAFF. The chain uses TRBV7-2 and TRBJ1-1; a weak D match, TRBD1 (5 bases). Germline values: CDR1 SGHTA, CDR2 FQGNSA. There are 14 residues in the CDR3. Trimming took 6 bases from V and 1 from J, leaving 12 bases between them.

About this clonotype itself: The germline gene is not matched at one end of the junction; a read error may be the cause. This chain uses TRBV7-2 with TRBJ2-2; D tentatively reads TRBD1 or TRBD2 (5 bases each). CDR1 is SGHTA, CDR2 FQGNSA, per germline. The CDR3 is 17 residues long. The CDR3 bases are TGTGCCAGCAGCGGGATTCATGGGGGAGAAATCACCGGGGAGCTGTCTTGG. It encodes CASSGIHGGEITGELSW.

This chain links TRBV2 with TRBJ2-7; D is perhaps TRBD1 (6 bases). The CDR3 contains 15 residues. Germline V CDR1 and CDR2: SNHLY, FYNNEI. Trimming stripped 6 bases from V and 4 bases from J, with 19 bases between. The CDR3 coding sequence is TGTGCCAGCAGGGGAGCCCGGGACATAGAATACGAGCAGTACTTC. Encoded protein: CASRGARDIEYEQYF.

For this clonotype: At one of its ends the junction is not consistent with the germline gene, which may arise from a read error. The chain has TRBV6-5 and TRBJ2-7, with D perhaps TRBD1 or TRBD2 (5 bases each). The length of the CDR3 is 12 residues. Germline loops: CDR1 MNHEY, CDR2 SVGAGI. CDR3: CASSRGVYGQHF. The CDR3 DNA is TGTGCCAGCAGTCGGGGCGTATACGGGCAGCACTTC.

The chain uses TRBV11-3 and TRBJ2-5; TRBD2 agrees at 8 bases. The germline V gene encodes CDR1 SGHNT and CDR2 YENEEA. This CDR3 spans 15 amino acids. V was clipped by 6 bases and J by 4 bases; unmatched bases: 10. The CDR3 coding sequence is TGTGCCAGCAGATTGAGCGGGAGCTCTTCAGAGACCCAGTACTTC. It codes for CASRLSGSSSETQYF.

The rearrangement joins TRBV29-1 to TRBJ2-7; 9 bases are a match to TRBD1. V dropped 6 bases and J dropped 1; count of bases not matched to a gene: 10. CDR3 length: 15 amino acids. Looked up from germline, CDR1 is SQVTM and CDR2 is ANQGSEA. CDR3 residues: CSVRQGGRGSYEQYF. The DNA of the CDR3 is TGCAGCGTCCGACAGGGGGGGAGAGGTTCCTACGAGCAGTACTTC.

This clonotype was observed many times. This chain connects TRBV4-2 to TRBJ2-7, with TRBD2 matching over 10 bases. The germline V gene encodes CDR1 LGHNA and CDR2 YNFKEQ. The trim removed 6 bases at V and 4 bases at J, leaving 9 bases unmatched. The CDR3 is made up of 15 amino acids. CDR3 DNA: TGTGCCAGCAGTCAACTAGCGGGAAGTAATTACGAGCAGTACTTC. It yields the protein CASSQLAGSNYEQYF.

This clonotype was seen ten or more times. The J gene is TRBJ2-7, the V gene TRBV27, with 7 nucleotides matching TRBD1. Germline CDR1 and CDR2: MNHEY and SMNVEV (reference sequence). V lost 5 bases and J lost 7; bases outside the gene matches: 11. There are 14 residues in the CDR3. CDR3 sequence: CASSPDRDPREQYF. The CDR3, as DNA: TGTGCCAGCAGTCCAGACAGGGATCCTAGGGAGCAGTACTTC.

This clonotype was seen repeatedly, ten times or more. The chain joins TRBV6-2 or TRBV6-3 to TRBJ2-7; 7 nucleotides line up with TRBD1. Unmatched junction bases numbered 3, after V lost 10 bases and J lost 0 bases. The CDR3 covers 12 residues. CDR1 is MNHEY, CDR2 SVGEGT, per germline. CDR3 loop: CATGTDSYEQYF. In nucleotides, the CDR3 is TGTGCCACGGGGACAGACTCCTACGAGCAGTACTTC.